What follows are 20 T cell receptor beta chains derived from one specimen sequenced in a study of PD-1 blockade in classical Hodgkin lymphoma. Indicated time point: cycle 4 day 1 (C4D1), after six to seven weeks of nivolumab. All patients experienced relapse after autologous stem cell transplantation, and brentuximab vedotin exposure was variable. Assay: immunoSEQ multiplex PCR; the TCRdb copy retains only in-frame clones and omits some. The sample lists roughly 90,000 clones; approximately 86% were seen once. Sequenced material: peripheral blood mononuclear cells (PBMCs), taken before the fourth cycle of nivolumab. These TCRs come from a human donor with classical Hodgkin lymphoma.

The CDR3 DNA reads TGTGCCAGCTCAGGAGTCTGGGCCGAAGAGACCCAGTACTTC. It codes for CASSGVWAEETQYF. V usage is TRBV18 and J usage is TRBJ2-5; no definite D call. The CDR3 consists of 14 residues. The V and J ends lost 5 bases and 3 bases respectively, with 13 bases between them. The germline V gene has CDR1 KGHSH and CDR2 LQKENI.

The rearrangement links TRBV7-2 to TRBJ1-2, with 7 nucleotides matching TRBD1. The CDR3 sequence is 15 residues long. Germline V gives CDR1 SGHTA, CDR2 FQGNSA. V lost 0 bases to trimming and J lost 5 bases; unmatched junction nucleotides: 6. CDR3 DNA: TGTGCCAGCAGCTTAGCGCTGTCAGGGGGGTATGGCTACACCTTC. This translates into CASSLALSGGYGYTF.

The gene calls are TRBV21-1 and TRBJ1-5. TRBV21-1 is labeled a pseudogene. CDR3 length: 15 amino acids. CDR3 sequence reads: CASRGHHYSNQPQHF. The CDR3 DNA sequence: TGTGCCAGCAGAGGCCACCACTATAGCAATCAGCCCCAGCATTTT.

This clone was seen only once. This chain joins TRBV7-3 and TRBJ2-1, with D tentatively TRBD2 (6 bases). V dropped 5 bases and J dropped 0 bases, with 11 bases sitting between them. Germline CDR1 SGHTA, CDR2 FQGTGA. This CDR3 region has 15 residues. This CDR3 reads CASSPRAGSYNEQFF. The CDR3 region has the DNA TGTGCCAGCAGCCCGAGAGCGGGCTCCTACAATGAGCAGTTCTTC.

The rearrangement joins TRBV6-1 to TRBJ2-4; D is tentatively TRBD1 or TRBD2 (7 bases each). The germline gives CDR1 MNHNS, CDR2 SASEGT. The CDR3 length is 19 residues. Between the trimmed V and J ends, which lost 0 bases and 0 bases, there was a span of 18 bases. The CDR3 loop reads CASSEATGREATAKNIQYF. CDR3 DNA sequence: TGTGCCAGCAGTGAAGCGACAGGGAGGGAAGCTACAGCCAAAAACATTCAGTACTTC.

In its sample, this clone was seen once. V gene TRBV5-6 combines with J gene TRBJ1-1; 9 bases are shared with TRBD1. The CDR3 consists of 14 residues. Unmatched junction bases numbered 4, after V lost 1 base and J lost 6 bases. CDR1 is SGHDT and CDR2 is YYEEEE in the germline V gene. CDR3 nucleotides: TGTGCCAGCAGCTTGAGGGACAGGGTCCCTGAAGCTTTCTTT. It translates to CASSLRDRVPEAFF.

This chain uses TRBV18 with TRBJ1-3; D gene ambiguous. V was pared by 2 bases and J by 0 bases, with 11 bases between. CDR3 length: 16 residues. Germline loops: CDR1 KGHSH, CDR2 LQKENI. This chain's CDR3 is CASSPNPASSGNTIYF. The CDR3 region has the DNA TGTGCCAGCTCACCAAACCCAGCGAGCTCTGGAAACACCATATATTTT.

The chain carries TRBV19 and TRBJ2-1; the D is unclear. V lost 8 bases and J lost 1, with 9 bases in between. The germline gives CDR1 LNHDA, CDR2 SQIVND (reference sequence). CDR3 size: 13 residues. The CDR3 region has the DNA TGTGCCAGTCGCCCAGTTTCCTACAATGAGCAGTTCTTC. Its translation: CASRPVSYNEQFF.

The gene calls are TRBV7-2 and TRBJ2-7; tentatively, D is TRBD1 or TRBD2 (5 bases each). CDR3 length equals 14 residues. The germline V and J ends were trimmed by 3 bases and 7 bases, with 16 bases remaining between them. Germline assignment: CDR1 SGHTA and CDR2 FQGNSA. The CDR3 loop reads CASSLGGSPGEQYF. For the CDR3, the DNA is TGTGCCAGCAGCTTGGGTGGGAGTCCAGGGGAGCAGTACTTC.

This chain uses TRBV30 with TRBJ2-1, with 13 bases aligning to TRBD2. Germline CDR1 and CDR2: GTSNPN and SVGIG (reference sequence). This CDR3 comprises 14 residues. V shed 4 bases and J 12 bases; nucleotides not matched to a gene: 9. The CDR3 reads CAWKGTSGKGGQFF. The CDR3 bases are TGTGCCTGGAAAGGGACTAGCGGGAAAGGGGGGCAGTTCTTC.

In its sample, this clone was seen a few times. The chain carries TRBV7-9 and TRBJ2-1; possibly TRBD2 for D (6 bases). Trimming took 3 bases from V and 7 from J, leaving 10 bases between them. Looked up from germline, CDR1 is SEHNR and CDR2 is FQNEAQ (reference sequence). This CDR3 spans 13 amino acids. The CDR3 sequence: CASSFGGLNEQFF. The CDR3 DNA reads as TGTGCCAGCAGCTTCGGGGGTTTGAATGAGCAGTTCTTC.

The chain recombines TRBV7-9 with TRBJ2-5; 9 nucleotides align to TRBD2. The CDR3 has 15 residues. From germline, CDR1 is SEHNR and CDR2 FQNEAQ (reference sequence). Trimming at V came to 5 bases and at J to 3 bases, leaving 7 bases not matched to a gene. The CDR3 sequence is CASSRPTSGEETQYF. CDR3 nucleotide sequence: TGTGCCAGCAGCCGCCCGACTAGCGGCGAAGAGACCCAGTACTTC.

The table lists this clone with a count of one. The V call is TRBV7-9, the J call TRBJ1-4; 7 bases map to TRBD1. J lost 8 bases, V lost 2 bases, and 5 bases had no gene match. This CDR3 has 14 residues. Germline V gene lookup returns CDR1 SEHNR and CDR2 FQNEAQ (reference sequence). CDR3 nucleotide sequence: TGTGCCAGCAGCTTAAGGACAGGTCGAGAAAAACTGTTTTTT. Amino acid sequence: CASSLRTGREKLFF.

The chain employs TRBV2 and TRBJ2-2; 8 nucleotides agree with TRBD2. The CDR3 loop spans 15 amino acids. Germline values: CDR1 SNHLY, CDR2 FYNNEI. The trim removed 11 bases at V and 0 bases at J, leaving 8 bases unmatched. The CDR3 DNA reads TGTGCCGGTTCCGGGACTAGGGCGAACACCGGGGAGCTGTTTTTT. Encoded protein: CAGSGTRANTGELFF.

V usage is TRBV5-6 and J usage is TRBJ1-2; no clear D. The V end lost 2 bases, the J end lost 7 bases, and 21 bases lay between the germline ends. Germline CDR1 reads SGHDT; CDR2 reads YYEEEE. The CDR3 totals 16 residues. CDR3 in DNA: TGTGCCAGCAGCTTTCTACCTAACCCCGGGGAGGGTGGCTACACCTTC. Protein product: CASSFLPNPGEGGYTF.

The chain carries TRBV7-2 and TRBJ1-2; D is undetermined. CDR3 length: 14 amino acids. Germline lookup yields CDR1 SGHTA and CDR2 FQGNSA. V dropped 2 bases and J dropped 4 bases, with 11 bases sitting between them. CDR3 DNA: TGTGCCAGCAGCTTAAATCGGATCAGCTATGGCTACACCTTC. Its translation is CASSLNRISYGYTF.

The genes are TRBV7-9 and TRBJ1-4; D gene unclear. The CDR3 sequence is 14 residues long. The V end lost 5 bases, the J end lost 1 base, and 8 bases lay between the germline ends. Looked up from germline, CDR1 is SEHNR and CDR2 is FQNEAQ (reference sequence). The CDR3 coding sequence is TGTGCCAGCAGCGCCTGGGGAACTAATGAAAAACTGTTTTTT. It specifies CASSAWGTNEKLFF. The full variable domain, with the rest looked up from reference TRBV7-9 and TRBJ1-4, is DTGVSQNPRHKITKRGQNVTFRCDPISEHNRLYWYRQTLGQGPEFLTYFQNEAQLEKSRLLSDRFSAERPKGSFSTLEIQRTEQGDSAMYLCASSAWGTNEKLFFGSGTQLSVL.

CDR3 sequence: CATSRVRQMNTEAFF. DNA of the CDR3: TGTGCCACCAGCAGAGTTCGTCAGATGAACACTGAAGCTTTCTTT. This rearrangement joins TRBV15 to TRBJ1-1; D is unresolved. The germline V and J ends were trimmed by 1 base and 0 bases, with 9 bases remaining between them. CDR1 LNHNV and CDR2 YYDKDF come from the germline V gene (reference sequence). This CDR3 is 15 amino acids long.

This clone has just a few counts. The chain uses TRBV5-4 and TRBJ1-2, with TRBD1 as a possible D gene (6 bases). Trimming cost V 4 bases and J 4 bases, with 14 bases left between them. The CDR3 has 14 amino acids. Germline V lookup: CDR1 SGHNT, CDR2 YYREEE (reference sequence). The CDR3 bases are TGTGCCAGCAGCCCCGACGGGGGGCGCTATGGCTACACCTTC. Amino acid sequence: CASSPDGGRYGYTF.

The rearrangement links TRBV27 to TRBJ2-1, with 7 bases matching TRBD1. The length of the CDR3 is 14 residues. The germline V gene encodes CDR1 MNHEY and CDR2 SMNVEV (reference sequence). The junction had 5 bases not matched to a gene; V was cut back by 5 bases and J by 4 bases. CDR3 sequence: CASSRDRAYNEQFF. The CDR3 nucleotides read TGTGCCAGCAGTCGCGACAGGGCGTACAATGAGCAGTTCTTC.